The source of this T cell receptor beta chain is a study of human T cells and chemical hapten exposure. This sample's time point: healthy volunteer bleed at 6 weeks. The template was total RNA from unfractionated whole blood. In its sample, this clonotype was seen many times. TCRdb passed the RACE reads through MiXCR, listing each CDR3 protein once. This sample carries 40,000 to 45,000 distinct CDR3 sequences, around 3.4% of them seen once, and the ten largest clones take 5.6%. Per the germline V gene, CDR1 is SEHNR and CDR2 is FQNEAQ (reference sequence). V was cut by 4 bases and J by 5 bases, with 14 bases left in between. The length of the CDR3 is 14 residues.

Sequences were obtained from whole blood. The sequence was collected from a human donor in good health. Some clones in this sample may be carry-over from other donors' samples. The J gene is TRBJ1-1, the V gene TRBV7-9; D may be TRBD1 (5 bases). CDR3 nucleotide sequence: TGTGCCAGCAGCTCCGCGGGGGGAAGGACTGAAGCTTTCTTT. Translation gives CASSSAGGRTEAFF.